The 9 T cell receptor beta chains below come from one sample, sequenced in a study of blood T cells in healthy people across ages. A J-beta primer mix and a sample-barcoded 5' primer were used in a second PCR of roughly 6 to 11 cycles. TCRdb re-analysed the 5' RACE reads in MiXCR, keeping a single row per CDR3 protein. The data show 500,000 to 650,000 distinct CDR3 sequences, with roughly a quarter seen just once and 3% to 4% held by the top ten. These data also featured in a second study, about T cells of mothers and their children.

Sequencing used blood. These TCRs come from a boy younger than 10 in good health.

J is TRBJ1-5 and V is TRBV7-9, with a weak D call TRBD1 (5 bases). This CDR3 region has 14 residues. Germline loops: CDR1 SEHNR, CDR2 FQNEAQ (reference sequence). V dropped 1 base and J dropped 6 bases, with 10 bases sitting between them. In DNA, the CDR3 is TGTGCCAGCAGCTTAGGAGGGACCCTTCAGCCCCAGCATTTT. Protein sequence: CASSLGGTLQPQHF.

This clonotype was counted a few times. This chain joins TRBV29-1 and TRBJ2-1; D gene ambiguous. The V gene lost 4 bases and the J gene lost 0 bases, with 10 bases spanning the gap. The CDR3 sequence is 14 residues long. CDR1 SQVTM and CDR2 ANQGSEA come from the germline V gene. This chain's CDR3 is CSVVAGSSYNEQFF. DNA of the CDR3: TGCAGCGTTGTGGCTGGAAGCTCCTACAATGAGCAGTTCTTC.

This clonotype was detected only a few times. The V and J genes are TRBV2 and TRBJ1-1; D gene uncertain. This CDR3 comprises 13 residues. Germline V gene data show CDR1 as SNHLY and CDR2 as FYNNEI. The V end was cut by 2 bases, the J end by 14 bases, with 18 bases between. The CDR3 DNA reads as TGTGCCAGCAGTGAATTGGTCGGGCTTCCCGGATTCTTT. Translation: CASSELVGLPGFF.

The chain combines TRBV3-1 with TRBJ2-3, with TRBD2 identical over 11 bases. V lost 2 bases, J lost 2 bases, and 3 bases stayed unmatched. Germline loops: CDR1 LGHDT, CDR2 YNNKEL (reference sequence). The CDR3 is 16 residues long. The CDR3 protein is CASSQLAGGTTDTQYF. The DNA of the CDR3 is TGTGCCAGCAGCCAACTAGCGGGGGGTACCACAGATACGCAGTATTTT.

CDR3 coding DNA: TGTGCCAGCAGTTTAGCTTTACCGGGACAGTCCCCGTTCGAGCAGTACTTC. Its protein product is CASSLALPGQSPFEQYF. J is TRBJ2-7 and V is TRBV12-3 or TRBV12-4; 7 bases are a match to TRBD1. The CDR3 runs to 17 residues. V lost 0 bases and J lost 6; bases outside the gene matches: 14.

This clonotype showed up just a few times. The rearrangement uses TRBV20-1 and TRBJ2-1; 8 bases are shared with TRBD2. TRBJ2-5 matches the DNA end more closely, so the J call is doubtful. Per germline, CDR1 DFQATT and CDR2 SNEGSKA (reference sequence). The CDR3 covers 15 residues. CDR3 coding DNA: TGCAGTGCTAGACGAGCGGGGGCCCTCCAAGAGACCCAGTACTTC. It is translated as CSARRAGALQETQYF.

The table lists this clonotype with a few counts. The chain recombines TRBV7-9 with TRBJ2-5; D is ambiguous. TRBJ2-1 matches the DNA end more closely, so the J call is doubtful. CDR1 SEHNR and CDR2 FQNEAQ come from the germline V gene (reference sequence). The CDR3 sequence is 13 residues long. In DNA form, the CDR3 reads TGTGCCAGCAGCTTAGACCCGCAAGATGAGCAGTTCTTC. This encodes CASSLDPQDEQFF.

Only a few counts were recorded for this clonotype. The gene calls are TRBV5-5 and TRBJ2-5; D gene uncertain. The J call could be wrong; TRBJ2-7 is a better fit for the DNA end. The V gene's germline CDR1 is SGHKS and CDR2 YYEKEE (reference sequence). The CDR3 spans 14 residues. Here the CDR3 DNA reads TGTGCCAGCAGCTTGGGGCAGTCCCTCTACGAGCAGTACTTC. Translated, it gives CASSLGQSLYEQYF.

This chain links TRBV19 with TRBJ2-5, with D possibly TRBD1 on 6 matching bases. V shed 4 bases and J shed 4 bases, with 16 bases lying between them. Germline-derived CDR1 and CDR2 are LNHDA and SQIVND (reference sequence). This CDR3 has 15 amino acids. DNA of the CDR3: TGTGCCAGTAGTAGGACAGAAACACCCCTAGAGACCCAGTACTTC. Translation gives CASSRTETPLETQYF.